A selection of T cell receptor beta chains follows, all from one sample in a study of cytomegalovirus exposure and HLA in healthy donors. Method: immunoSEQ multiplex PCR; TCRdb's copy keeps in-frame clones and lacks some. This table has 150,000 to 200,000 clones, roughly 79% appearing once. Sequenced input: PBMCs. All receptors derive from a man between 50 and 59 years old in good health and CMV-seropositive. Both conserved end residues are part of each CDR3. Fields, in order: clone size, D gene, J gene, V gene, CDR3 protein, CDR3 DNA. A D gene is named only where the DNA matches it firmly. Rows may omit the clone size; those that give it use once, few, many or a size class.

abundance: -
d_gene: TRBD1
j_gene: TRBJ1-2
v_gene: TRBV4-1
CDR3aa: CASSPGTGVAPHYGYTF
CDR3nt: TGCGCCAGCAGCCCCGGGACAGGGGTCGCCCCCCACTATGGCTACACCTTC

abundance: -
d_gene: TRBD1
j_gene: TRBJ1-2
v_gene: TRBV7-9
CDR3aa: CASSSDRGFNYGYTF
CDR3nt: TGTGCCAGCAGCTCGGACAGGGGGTTTAACTATGGCTACACCTTC

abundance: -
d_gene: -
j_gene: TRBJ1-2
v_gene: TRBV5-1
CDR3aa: CASSLKGFDGYTF
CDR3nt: TGCGCCAGCAGCTTGAAGGGGTTTGACGGCTACACCTTC

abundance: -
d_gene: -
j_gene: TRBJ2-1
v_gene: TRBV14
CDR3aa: CASSRKTDYNEQFF
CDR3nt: TGTGCCAGCAGCCGAAAGACAGATTACAATGAGCAGTTCTTC

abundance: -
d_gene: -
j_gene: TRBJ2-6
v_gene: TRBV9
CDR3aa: CASSIRTSSDGANVLTF
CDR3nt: TGTGCCAGCAGCATTCGGACATCCTCGGATGGGGCCAACGTCCTGACTTTC

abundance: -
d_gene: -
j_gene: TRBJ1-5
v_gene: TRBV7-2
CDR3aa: CASSPQGGGNQPQHF
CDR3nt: TGTGCCAGCAGCCCCCAGGGAGGAGGCAATCAGCCCCAGCATTTT

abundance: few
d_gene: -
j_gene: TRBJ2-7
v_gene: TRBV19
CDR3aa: CASSIILAGQDEQYF
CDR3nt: TGTGCCAGTAGTATTATATTGGCAGGGCAAGACGAGCAGTACTTC

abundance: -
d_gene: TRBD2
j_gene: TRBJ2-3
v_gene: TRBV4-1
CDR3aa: CASSQDERGHSTDTQYF
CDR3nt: TGCGCCAGCAGCCAAGACGAGCGGGGGCATAGCACAGATACGCAGTATTTT

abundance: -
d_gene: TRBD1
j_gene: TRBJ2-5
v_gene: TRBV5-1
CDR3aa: CASSTNRGQETQYF
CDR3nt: TGCGCCAGCAGCACTAACAGGGGCCAAGAGACCCAGTACTTC

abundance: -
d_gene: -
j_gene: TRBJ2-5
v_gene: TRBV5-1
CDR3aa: CASSLNGGYQETQYF
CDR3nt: TGCGCCAGCAGCCTGAATGGGGGGTACCAAGAGACCCAGTACTTC

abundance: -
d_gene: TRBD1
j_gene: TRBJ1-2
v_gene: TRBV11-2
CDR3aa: CASSLGQGDYGYTF
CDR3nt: TGTGCCAGCAGCCTCGGACAGGGGGACTATGGCTACACCTTC

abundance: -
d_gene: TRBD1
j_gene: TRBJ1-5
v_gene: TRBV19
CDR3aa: CASSTDRANQPQHF
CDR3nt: TGTGCCAGTAGTACGGACAGGGCCAATCAGCCCCAGCATTTT

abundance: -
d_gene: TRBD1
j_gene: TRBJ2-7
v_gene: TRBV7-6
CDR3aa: CASSPEGAYEQYF
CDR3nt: TGTGCCAGCAGCCCAGAGGGGGCGTACGAGCAGTACTTC

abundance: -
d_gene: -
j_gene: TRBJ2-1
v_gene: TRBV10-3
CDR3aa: CAISEGGASYNEQFF
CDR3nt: TGTGCCATCAGTGAGGGGGGGGCCTCCTACAATGAGCAGTTCTTC

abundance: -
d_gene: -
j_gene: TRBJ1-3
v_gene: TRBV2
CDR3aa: CASTPDRRNTIYF
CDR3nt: TGTGCCAGCACCCCGGACAGAAGAAACACCATATATTTT

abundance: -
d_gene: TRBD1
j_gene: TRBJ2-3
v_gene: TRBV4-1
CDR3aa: CASSQGKGGVTDTQYF
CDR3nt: TGCGCCAGCAGCCAAGGCAAAGGGGGCGTTACAGATACGCAGTATTTT

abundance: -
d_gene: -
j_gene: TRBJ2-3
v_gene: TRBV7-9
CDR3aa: CASSSLYGRTDTQYF
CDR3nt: TGTGCCAGCAGCTCCCTCTATGGGCGCACAGATACGCAGTATTTT

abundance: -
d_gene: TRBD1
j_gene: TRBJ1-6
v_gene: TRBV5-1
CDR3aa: CASSPVGQGESPLHF
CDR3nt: TGCGCCAGCAGCCCTGTAGGACAGGGGGAATCACCCCTCCACTTT

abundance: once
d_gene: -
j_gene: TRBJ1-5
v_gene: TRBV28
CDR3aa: CASSSRGGFQPQHF
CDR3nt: TGTGCCAGCAGTTCGAGGGGGGGGTTTCAGCCCCAGCATTTT

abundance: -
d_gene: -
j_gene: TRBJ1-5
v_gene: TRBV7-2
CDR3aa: CASSSDKNQPQHF
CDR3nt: TGTGCCAGCAGCTCTGACAAGAATCAGCCCCAGCATTTT

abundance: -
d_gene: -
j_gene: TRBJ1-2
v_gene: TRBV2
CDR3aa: CAGGATFLQHYGYTF
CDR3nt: TGTGCCGGGGGCGCCACCTTCCTCCAGCACTATGGCTACACCTTC

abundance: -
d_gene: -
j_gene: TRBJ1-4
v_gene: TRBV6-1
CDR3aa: CASTGSANEKLFF
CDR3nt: TGTGCCAGCACGGGATCCGCTAATGAAAAACTGTTTTTT

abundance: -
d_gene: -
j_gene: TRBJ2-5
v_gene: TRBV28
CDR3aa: CASSARGSKGETQYF
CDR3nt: TGTGCCAGCAGTGCGCGGGGAAGCAAGGGAGAGACCCAGTACTTC

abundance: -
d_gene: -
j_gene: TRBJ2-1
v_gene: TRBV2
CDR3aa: CASKNRVNNEQFF
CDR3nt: TGTGCCAGCAAAAACAGGGTAAACAATGAGCAGTTCTTC

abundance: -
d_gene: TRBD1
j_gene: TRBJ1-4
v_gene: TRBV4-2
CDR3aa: CASSQVGQGGEKLFF
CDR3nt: TGTGCCAGCAGCCAAGTGGGACAGGGAGGTGAAAAACTGTTTTTT

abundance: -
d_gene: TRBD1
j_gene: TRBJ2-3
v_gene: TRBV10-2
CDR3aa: CASSWTGRADTQYF
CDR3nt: TGCGCCAGCAGCTGGACAGGGAGAGCAGATACGCAGTATTTT

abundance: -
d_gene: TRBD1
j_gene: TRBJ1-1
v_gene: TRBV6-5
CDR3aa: CASSQDRVLLF
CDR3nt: TGTGCCAGCAGTCAAGACAGGGTCTTGCTCTTT

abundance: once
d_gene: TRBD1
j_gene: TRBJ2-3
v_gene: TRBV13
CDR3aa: CASSADRGGTDTQYF
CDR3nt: TGTGCCAGCAGCGCGGACAGGGGGGGCACAGATACGCAGTATTTT

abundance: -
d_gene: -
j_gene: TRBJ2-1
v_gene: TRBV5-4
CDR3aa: CASSLPPSYNEQFF
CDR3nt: TGTGCCAGCAGCCTACCTCCCTCCTACAATGAGCAGTTCTTC

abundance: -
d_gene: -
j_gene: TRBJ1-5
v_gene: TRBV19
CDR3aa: CASSISQPQHF
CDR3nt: TGTGCCAGTAGTATCAGTCAGCCCCAGCATTTT

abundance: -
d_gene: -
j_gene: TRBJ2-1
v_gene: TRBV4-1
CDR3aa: CASSQGGRGAYNEQFF
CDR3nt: TGCGCCAGCAGCCAGGGAGGGAGGGGGGCCTACAATGAGCAGTTCTTC

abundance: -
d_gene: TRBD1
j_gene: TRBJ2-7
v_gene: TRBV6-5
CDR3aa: CASSYSDRDGEQYF
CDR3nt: TGTGCCAGCAGTTACTCGGACAGGGATGGAGAGCAGTACTTC

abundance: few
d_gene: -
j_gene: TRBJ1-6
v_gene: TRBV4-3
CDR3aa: CASSLGERGTALHF
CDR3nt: TGCGCCAGCAGCCTCGGTGAGAGGGGGACGGCCCTCCACTTT

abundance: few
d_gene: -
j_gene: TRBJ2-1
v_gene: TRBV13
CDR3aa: CASSLGNSEQFF
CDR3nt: TGTGCCAGCAGCTTAGGTAACAGTGAGCAGTTCTTC

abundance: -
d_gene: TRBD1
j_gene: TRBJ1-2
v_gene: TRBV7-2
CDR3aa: CASSRGPGQKNGYTF
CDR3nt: TGTGCCAGCAGTAGGGGGCCGGGACAGAAGAATGGCTACACCTTC

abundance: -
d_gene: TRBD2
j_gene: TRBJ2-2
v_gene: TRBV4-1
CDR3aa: CASSPSSSGGVWGTGELFF
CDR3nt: TGCGCCAGCAGCCCCTCGTCTAGCGGGGGAGTCTGGGGGACCGGGGAGCTGTTTTTT

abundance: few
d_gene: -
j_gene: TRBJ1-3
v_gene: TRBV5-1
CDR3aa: CASSLTLSSGNTIYF
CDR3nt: TGCGCCAGCAGTCTTACCCTTAGCTCTGGAAACACCATATATTTT

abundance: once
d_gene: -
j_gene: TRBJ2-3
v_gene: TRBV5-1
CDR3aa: CASSPRGGSTDTQYF
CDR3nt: TGCGCCAGCAGCCCTAGGGGGGGGAGCACAGATACGCAGTATTTT

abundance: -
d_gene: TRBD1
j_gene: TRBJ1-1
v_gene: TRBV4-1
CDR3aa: CASSQDQEGAYEAFF
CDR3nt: TGCGCCAGCAGCCAAGATCAGGAGGGGGCATATGAAGCTTTCTTT

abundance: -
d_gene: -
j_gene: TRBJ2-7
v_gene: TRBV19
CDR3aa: CASSAPGPPYEQYF
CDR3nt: TGTGCCAGTAGTGCTCCTGGGCCACCCTACGAGCAGTACTTC

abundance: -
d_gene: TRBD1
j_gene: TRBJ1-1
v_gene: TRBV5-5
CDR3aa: CASSLAPGDPTGVDEAFF
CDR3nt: TGTGCCAGCAGCTTAGCCCCCGGAGACCCTACAGGGGTGGATGAAGCTTTCTTT

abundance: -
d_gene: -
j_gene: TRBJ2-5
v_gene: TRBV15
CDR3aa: CATSRDARMQETQYF
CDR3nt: TGTGCCACCAGCAGAGACGCGCGTATGCAAGAGACCCAGTACTTC

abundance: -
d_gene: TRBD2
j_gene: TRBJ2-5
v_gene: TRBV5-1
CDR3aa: CASSLESTGGRETQYF
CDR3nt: TGCGCCAGCAGCTTGGAGTCTACGGGGGGGCGAGAGACCCAGTACTTC

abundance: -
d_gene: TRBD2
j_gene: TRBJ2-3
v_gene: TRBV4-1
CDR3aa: CASSQWPARLAHIDTQYF
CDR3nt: TGCGCCAGCAGCCAATGGCCCGCTCGACTAGCGCACATAGATACGCAGTATTTT

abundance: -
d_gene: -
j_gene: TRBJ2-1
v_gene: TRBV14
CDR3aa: CASSQLGSAFSRDEQFF
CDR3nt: TGTGCCAGCAGCCAATTGGGGTCCGCCTTCTCCAGGGATGAGCAGTTCTTC

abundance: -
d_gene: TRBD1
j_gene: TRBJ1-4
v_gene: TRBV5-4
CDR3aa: CASSVGQGNEKLFF
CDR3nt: TGTGCCAGCAGCGTGGGACAGGGGAATGAAAAACTGTTTTTT

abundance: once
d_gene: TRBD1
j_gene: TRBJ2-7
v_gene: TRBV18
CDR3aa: CASSPAQGFEQYF
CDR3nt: TGTGCCAGCTCACCGGCACAGGGGTTCGAGCAGTACTTC

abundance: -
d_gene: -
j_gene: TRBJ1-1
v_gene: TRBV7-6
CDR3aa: CASSSAFSEAFF
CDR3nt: TGTGCCAGCAGCTCCGCGTTCTCTGAAGCTTTCTTT

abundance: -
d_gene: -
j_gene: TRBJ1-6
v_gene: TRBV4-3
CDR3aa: CASSQEPGRGNNSPLHF
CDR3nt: TGCGCCAGCAGCCAAGAACCGGGGAGGGGGAATAATTCACCCCTCCACTTT

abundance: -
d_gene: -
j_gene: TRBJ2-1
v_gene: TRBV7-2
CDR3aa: CASSLVQGYEQFF
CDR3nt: TGTGCCAGCAGCTTAGTTCAGGGATATGAGCAGTTCTTC

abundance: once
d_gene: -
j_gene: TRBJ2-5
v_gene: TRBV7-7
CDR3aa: CASSLSGGRKETQYF
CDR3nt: TGTGCCAGCAGCTTATCCGGGGGGCGGAAAGAGACCCAGTACTTC

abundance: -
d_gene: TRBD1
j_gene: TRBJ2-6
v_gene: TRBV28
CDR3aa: CASSLDETSIGTGRPVWANVLTF
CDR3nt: TGTGCCAGCAGTTTAGATGAGACCTCCATAGGGACAGGACGCCCCGTCTGGGCCAACGTCCTGACTTTC